Following are 17 T cell receptor beta chains from one sample sequenced in a study of blood T cell repertoires in COVID-19. Sequencing used immunoSEQ multiplex PCR; TCRdb keeps in-frame clones, though not all of them. The sample holds approximately 300,000 clones, over 70% seen once. Material for sequencing was peripheral blood. Receptor source: a woman in her fifties or sixties with acute or convalescent COVID-19.

The V and J genes are TRBV9 and TRBJ2-5; TRBD2 matches at 9 bases. CDR1 is SGDLS, CDR2 YYNGEE, per germline. V dropped 4 bases and J dropped 2; count of bases not matched to a gene: 9. The CDR3 is 16 residues long. This chain's CDR3 is CASSPGVAGDQETQYF. The CDR3 nucleotides are TGTGCCAGCAGCCCCGGGGTAGCGGGGGATCAAGAGACCCAGTACTTC. Using reference TRBV9 and TRBJ2-5 for the parts outside the CDR3, the full variable domain is DSGVTQTPKHLITATGQRVTLRCSPRSGDLSVYWYQQSLDQGLQFLIQYYNGEERAKGNILERFSAQQFPDLHSELNLSSLELGDSALYFCASSPGVAGDQETQYFGPGTRLLVL.

This clone was seen just once. The chain recombines TRBV5-4 with TRBJ1-4; D not resolved. The V end lost 0 bases, the J end lost 0 bases, and 6 bases lay between the germline ends. This CDR3 has 15 residues. Germline V CDR1 and CDR2: SGHNT, YYREEE (reference sequence). The CDR3: CASSLGGATNEKLFF. The CDR3 DNA reads TGTGCCAGCAGCTTGGGAGGAGCAACTAATGAAAAACTGTTTTTT.

This chain uses TRBV2 with TRBJ1-5; perhaps TRBD1 as D (5 bases). Trimming left V 7 bases short and J 2 bases short, with 12 bases between. CDR3 size: 14 residues. Germline CDR1 and CDR2: SNHLY and FYNNEI. The CDR3 coding sequence is TGTGCCAGCAATTCACAGGTGGGCAATCAGCCCCAGCATTTT. Amino acid sequence: CASNSQVGNQPQHF.

This chain joins TRBV2 and TRBJ2-1; 7 nucleotides agree with TRBD1. Germline V CDR1 and CDR2: SNHLY, FYNNEI. V shed 5 bases, J shed 7 bases, and the junction held 2 bases outside the gene matches. This CDR3 region has 12 residues. CDR3 protein: CASSKQGNEQFF. The CDR3 bases are TGTGCCAGCAGTAAACAGGGGAATGAGCAGTTCTTC.

This chain connects TRBV11-2 to TRBJ1-5; a weak D match, TRBD1 (6 bases). This CDR3 comprises 15 residues. Germline lookup yields CDR1 SGHAT and CDR2 FQNNGV. V lost 5 bases and J lost 1, with 12 bases in between. The DNA of the CDR3 is TGTGCCAGCAGCCCCACAGGACAGAGCAATCAGCCCCAGCATTTT. As protein: CASSPTGQSNQPQHF.

The chain combines TRBV2 with TRBJ2-5, with 8 bases identical to TRBD2. V was clipped by 10 bases and J by 5 bases; unmatched bases: 15. This CDR3 has 15 amino acids. Germline CDR1 and CDR2: SNHLY and FYNNEI. The CDR3 coding sequence is TGTGCCACCATAAGGAGGAGCGGGGGAGGGGAGACCCAGTACTTC. Residues: CATIRRSGGGETQYF. The full variable domain, completed using reference TRBV2 and TRBJ2-5, is EPEVTQTPSHQVTQMGQEVILRCVPISNHLYFYWYRQILGQKVEFLVSFYNNEISEKSEIFDDQFSVERPDGSNFTLKIRSTKLEDSAMYFCATIRRSGGGETQYFGPGTRLLVL.

The chain joins TRBV6-5 to TRBJ1-5, with D unclear. The CDR3 loop spans 14 amino acids. V was clipped by 4 bases and J by 2 bases, with 9 bases between them. Germline values: CDR1 MNHEY, CDR2 SVGAGI. The CDR3 DNA reads as TGTGCCAGCAGTTTGGGAGGTGGCAATCAGCCCCAGCATTTT. Encoded protein: CASSLGGGNQPQHF.

The chain couples TRBV7-2 to TRBJ2-7; 9 positions match TRBD1. Trimming at V came to 4 bases and at J to 6 bases, leaving 7 bases not matched to a gene. Germline values: CDR1 SGHTA, CDR2 FQGNSA. The CDR3 is 14 amino acids. CDR3 sequence: CASSSGQGPGEQYF. The CDR3 bases are TGTGCCAGCAGCTCCGGACAGGGGCCTGGCGAGCAGTACTTC.

The rearrangement links TRBV2 to TRBJ2-5, with 12 positions matching TRBD2. This CDR3 is built from 16 residues. Germline CDR1 reads SNHLY; CDR2 reads FYNNEI. V shed 1 base and J 5 bases; nucleotides not matched to a gene: 5. The CDR3 DNA sequence: TGTGCCAGCAGTGAAGTACTAGCGGGGGGCCGGGAGACCCAGTACTTC. This translates into CASSEVLAGGRETQYF.

This clone was seen a single time. The chain employs TRBV30 and TRBJ1-5; TRBD1 might be the D (5 bases). This CDR3 is 13 amino acids long. V lost 3 bases, J lost 6 bases, and 12 bases lay in between. Germline CDR1 and CDR2: GTSNPN and SVGIG (reference sequence). The DNA for the CDR3 is TGTGCCTGGAGCTCGATGGGGGGTCAGCCCCAGCATTTT. Its protein product is CAWSSMGGQPQHF.

The chain employs TRBV19 and TRBJ2-7; 10 bases are a match to TRBD2. Germline CDR1 and CDR2: LNHDA and SQIVND (reference sequence). Trimming cost V 3 bases and J 6 bases; bases outside gene matches: 14. The CDR3 is made up of 17 amino acids. CDR3 nucleotide sequence: TGTGCCAGTAGTATGAGGGCTAGCGGGGGAGTGCCAGTCGAGCAGTACTTC. Protein sequence: CASSMRASGGVPVEQYF.

The chain links TRBV18 to TRBJ1-1; D is undetermined. The V gene lost 2 bases and the J gene lost 1 base, with 5 bases spanning the gap. Germline values: CDR1 KGHSH, CDR2 LQKENI. This CDR3 has 13 amino acids. CDR3 nucleotide sequence: TGTGCCAGCTCACCAGGCAAGAACACTGAAGCTTTCTTT. Protein product: CASSPGKNTEAFF.

V is TRBV27 and J is TRBJ1-6; the match to TRBD1 covers 7 bases. The CDR3 loop spans 15 amino acids. The V gene's germline CDR1 is MNHEY and CDR2 SMNVEV (reference sequence). V shed 7 bases, J shed 7 bases, and the junction held 10 bases outside the gene matches. The CDR3 loop is CASTAMDRRNSPLHF. CDR3 DNA: TGTGCCAGCACCGCAATGGACAGGAGAAATTCACCCCTCCACTTT.

J is TRBJ2-7 and V is TRBV10-3; D uncertain. There are 11 residues in the CDR3. CDR1 ENHRY and CDR2 SYGVKD come from the germline V gene. V was pared by 3 bases and J by 3 bases, with 3 bases between. The CDR3 loop reads CAISELYEQYF. The DNA for the CDR3 is TGTGCCATCAGTGAACTCTACGAGCAGTACTTC.

The chain couples TRBV12-5 to TRBJ2-1; 7 bases are shared with TRBD2. The ends lost 2 bases at V and 9 bases at J; junction bases unmatched: 4. The CDR3 has 13 amino acids. Per the germline V gene, CDR1 is LGHNT and CDR2 is FRNRAP. CDR3 loop: CASGLRLASEQFF. The CDR3 DNA is TGTGCTAGTGGTTTGCGACTAGCCTCTGAGCAGTTCTTC.

The V gene is TRBV27, the J gene TRBJ2-3; TRBD1 matches 8 bases. V shed 7 bases and J 2 bases; nucleotides not matched to a gene: 11. The CDR3 length is 16 residues. Germline-derived CDR1 and CDR2 are MNHEY and SMNVEV (reference sequence). Here the CDR3 DNA reads TGTGCCAGCAAGTTTGCGGGCAGGGGGCCCACAGATACGCAGTATTTT. Residues: CASKFAGRGPTDTQYF.

The rearrangement joins TRBV7-3 to TRBJ2-1; D may be TRBD2 (5 bases). CDR1 SGHTA and CDR2 FQGTGA come from the germline V gene. The CDR3 spans 16 residues. The V end lost 5 bases, the J end lost 8 bases, and 22 bases lay between the germline ends. This CDR3 is CASSPQSSWPPDEQFF. The CDR3 bases are TGTGCCAGCAGCCCCCAATCTAGCTGGCCTCCGGATGAGCAGTTCTTC.